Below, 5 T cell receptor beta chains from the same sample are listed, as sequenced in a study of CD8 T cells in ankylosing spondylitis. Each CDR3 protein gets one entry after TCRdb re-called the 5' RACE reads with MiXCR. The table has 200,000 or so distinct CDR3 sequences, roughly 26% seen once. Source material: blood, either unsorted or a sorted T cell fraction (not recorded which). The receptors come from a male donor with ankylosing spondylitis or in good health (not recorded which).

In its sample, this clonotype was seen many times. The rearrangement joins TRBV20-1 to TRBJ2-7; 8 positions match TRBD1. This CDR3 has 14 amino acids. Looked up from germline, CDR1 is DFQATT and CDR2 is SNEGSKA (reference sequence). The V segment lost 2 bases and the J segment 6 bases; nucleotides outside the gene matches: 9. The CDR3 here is CSARRQDRVSEQYF. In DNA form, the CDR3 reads TGCAGTGCTAGAAGGCAGGACAGGGTTTCCGAGCAGTACTTC.

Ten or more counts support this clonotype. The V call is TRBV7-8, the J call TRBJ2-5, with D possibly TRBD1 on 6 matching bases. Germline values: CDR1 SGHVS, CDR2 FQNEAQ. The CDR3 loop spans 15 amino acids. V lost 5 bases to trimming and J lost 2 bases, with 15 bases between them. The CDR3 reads CASSLAWQGQETQYF. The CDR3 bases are TGTGCCAGCAGCCTGGCTTGGCAGGGGCAAGAGACCCAGTACTTC.

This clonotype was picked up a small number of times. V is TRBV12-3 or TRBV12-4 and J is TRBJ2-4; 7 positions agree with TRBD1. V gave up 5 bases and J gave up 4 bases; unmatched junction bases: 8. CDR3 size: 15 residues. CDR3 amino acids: CASSDPGQRKNIQYF. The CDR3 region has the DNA TGTGCCAGCAGTGATCCGGGACAGAGGAAAAACATTCAGTACTTC.

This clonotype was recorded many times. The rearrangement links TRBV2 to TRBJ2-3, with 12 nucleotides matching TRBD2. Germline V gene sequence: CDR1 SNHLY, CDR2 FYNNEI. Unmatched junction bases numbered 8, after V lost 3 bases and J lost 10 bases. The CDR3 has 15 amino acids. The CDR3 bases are TGTGCCAGCAGTGATCTAGCGGGAGGGGCGGCGGCGCAGTATTTT. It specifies CASSDLAGGAAAQYF.

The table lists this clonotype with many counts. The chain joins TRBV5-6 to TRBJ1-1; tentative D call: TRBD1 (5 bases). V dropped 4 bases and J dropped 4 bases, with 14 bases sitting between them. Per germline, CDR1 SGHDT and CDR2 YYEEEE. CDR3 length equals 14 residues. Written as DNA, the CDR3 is TGTGCCAGCAGCAGTGGCAGAGGGGCCACTGAAGCTTTCTTT. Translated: CASSSGRGATEAFF.